These 20 T cell receptor beta chains came from one sample sequenced in a study of graft-versus-host responses after intestinal transplantation. No cognate antigen is known for these TCRs. Libraries were prepared by immunoSEQ multiplex PCR; TCRdb keeps only in-frame clonotypes and omits some of them. The data show 65,000 to 90,000 clones, approximately 89% seen once. The material sequenced was unstimulated CD8+ T cells sorted from spleen or lymph node cells, taken before transplant. These receptors all come from a human donor who was the organ donor for an intestinal transplant.

In its sample, this clone was seen a few times. This rearrangement joins TRBV18 to TRBJ2-3; the match to TRBD2 covers 10 bases. V lost 4 bases, J lost 1 base, and 14 bases stayed unmatched. Germline V gives CDR1 KGHSH, CDR2 LQKENI. The CDR3 has 19 residues. CDR3 sequence (DNA): TGTGCCAGCTCACTGACTAGCGGGCAACTGGCCTGGGGCACAGATACGCAGTATTTT. Amino acids: CASSLTSGQLAWGTDTQYF.

CDR3 sequence: CASSPGSTDTQYF. DNA for the CDR3: TGTGCCAGCTCACCCGGATCGACAGATACGCAGTATTTT. This rearrangement joins TRBV18 to TRBJ2-3; no firm D call. The CDR3 loop spans 13 amino acids. The V and J ends lost 3 bases and 3 bases respectively, with 7 bases between them. Germline V gene lookup returns CDR1 KGHSH and CDR2 LQKENI. Full variable domain (remainder filled in from reference TRBV18 and TRBJ2-3): NAGVMQNPRHLVRRRGQEARLRCSPMKGHSHVYWYRQLPEEGLKFMVYLQKENIIDESGMPKERFSAEFPKEGPSILRIQQVVRGDSAAYFCASSPGSTDTQYFGPGTRLTVL.

This clone has just a few counts. The chain recombines TRBV29-1 with TRBJ1-5, with a weak D call TRBD1 (5 bases). This CDR3 comprises 11 residues. Trimming took 1 base from V and 12 from J, leaving 10 bases between them. CDR1 and CDR2 from the germline V gene are SQVTM and ANQGSEA. The CDR3 spells CSVEGTWGQHF. For the CDR3, the DNA is TGCAGCGTTGAAGGGACATGGGGCCAGCATTTT.

This clone was recorded only once. This chain uses TRBV19 with TRBJ2-5; D is undetermined. Matching the DNA end better, TRBJ2-7 makes the J call doubtful. The CDR3 is made up of 12 amino acids. The germline CDR1 and CDR2 sequences are LNHDA and SQIVND (reference sequence). DNA for the CDR3: TGTGCCAGTAGTATTGGCCCATACGAGCAGTACTTC. Residues: CASSIGPYEQYF.

The chain recombines TRBV5-1 with TRBJ2-7, with 11 bases identical to TRBD1. Per germline, CDR1 SGHRS and CDR2 YFSETQ. The J segment lost 3 bases and the V segment lost 3 bases, leaving 2 bases of the junction unmatched. The CDR3 runs to 14 residues. CDR3 sequence reads: CASSSGTGGYEQYF. The DNA for the CDR3 is TGCGCCAGCAGCTCCGGGACAGGGGGCTACGAGCAGTACTTC.

This clone occurred once. The same CDR3 can be traced to other DNA sequences in this sample. The chain links TRBV1 to TRBJ2-5; TRBD2, as called in the table, went unchecked against the DNA. TRBV1 is deemed a pseudogene. This CDR3 has 16 residues. Written as DNA, the CDR3 is TGCACCAGCAGCCGTCAGCGGGAGACAAATGGAGAGACCCAGTACTTC. Protein: CTSSRQRETNGETQYF.

The CDR3 sequence is CASSLSWTSGDNEQFF. DNA for the CDR3: TGTGCCAGCAGTTTATCGTGGACTAGCGGCGACAATGAGCAGTTCTTC. The V and J genes are TRBV27 and TRBJ2-1, with 10 bases fitting TRBD2. CDR1 and CDR2 (germline): MNHEY, SMNVEV (reference sequence). The CDR3 spans 16 residues. Losses at the gene ends were 0 bases for V and 5 bases for J; bases not matched to a gene: 4.

This chain uses TRBV10-3 with TRBJ2-3, with 10 bases that match TRBD2. There are 16 residues in the CDR3. Germline loops: CDR1 ENHRY, CDR2 SYGVKD. The junction had 7 bases not matched to a gene; V was cut back by 4 bases and J by 3 bases. The CDR3 sequence is CAISGETSGYTDTQYF. DNA for the CDR3: TGTGCCATCAGTGGGGAGACTAGCGGGTATACAGATACGCAGTATTTT.

This chain connects TRBV2 to TRBJ2-3; TRBD2 agrees at 12 bases. Germline CDR1 is SNHLY and CDR2 is FYNNEI. The V gene end was trimmed by 6 bases and the J gene end by 2 bases; junction bases not matched to a gene: 6. CDR3 length: 16 amino acids. The CDR3 sequence: CASRVPSGRATDTQYF. CDR3 nucleotide sequence: TGTGCCAGCAGGGTACCTAGCGGGAGGGCCACAGATACGCAGTATTTT.

V is TRBV19 and J is TRBJ2-2; 9 bases are a match to TRBD2. Unmatched junction bases numbered 0, after V lost 3 bases and J lost 1 base. The CDR3 sequence is 15 residues long. The germline V gene encodes CDR1 LNHDA and CDR2 SQIVND (reference sequence). The CDR3 DNA follows: TGTGCCAGTAGTATTAGCGGGAGGAACACCGGGGAGCTGTTTTTT. Protein product: CASSISGRNTGELFF.

The chain carries TRBV4-2 and TRBJ2-7, with 7 bases identical to TRBD2. The V gene's germline CDR1 is LGHNA and CDR2 YNFKEQ. The CDR3 spans 13 residues. The CDR3 loop is CATGSGNHYEQYF. CDR3 bases: TGTGCTACCGGCAGCGGGAATCACTACGAGCAGTACTTC.

This clone was detected only once. The chain recombines TRBV6-1 with TRBJ2-3, with 9 bases that match TRBD2. V gave up 6 bases and J gave up 3 bases; unmatched junction bases: 7. Germline-derived CDR1 and CDR2 are MNHNS and SASEGT. The CDR3 loop spans 15 amino acids. CDR3 in DNA: TGTGCCAGCAGCCGCCCGACTAGCGGAACAGATACGCAGTATTTT. Protein product: CASSRPTSGTDTQYF.

This clone appeared once. A read error may produce the germline difference seen at one junction end. V is TRBV19 and J is TRBJ2-7, with no clear D. This CDR3 contains 14 residues. CDR1 and CDR2 (germline): LNHDA, SQIVND (reference sequence). The CDR3 protein is CASSEANPTYGQYF. The CDR3 DNA sequence: TGTGCCAGTAGTGAGGCTAATCCAACCTACGGGCAGTACTTC.

V usage is TRBV11-3 and J usage is TRBJ2-7; no reliable D call. Germline assignment: CDR1 SGHNT and CDR2 YENEEA. V lost 4 bases and J 6 bases, leaving 10 bases between the germline ends. There are 12 residues in the CDR3. The CDR3 reads CASSSLTVEQYF. Written as DNA, the CDR3 is TGTGCCAGCAGCTCCCTCACGGTCGAGCAGTACTTC.

The V call is TRBV19, the J call TRBJ1-2; no reliable D call. This CDR3 comprises 17 residues. Germline CDR1 and CDR2: LNHDA and SQIVND (reference sequence). V lost 3 bases and J lost 2, with 19 bases in between. The DNA for the CDR3 is TGTGCCAGTAGTATGGGGATTTTTCTATCCGGGAACTATGGCTACACCTTC. It codes for CASSMGIFLSGNYGYTF.

This chain connects TRBV6-5 to TRBJ2-7; D is possibly TRBD1 or TRBD2 (5 bases each). The V end was cut by 7 bases, the J end by 3 bases, with 19 bases between. Germline V gene lookup returns CDR1 MNHEY and CDR2 SVGAGI. The CDR3 covers 15 residues. CDR3 nucleotide sequence: TGTGCCAGCATACGATTGAGGGACGGCGGCTACGAGCAGTACTTC. It translates to CASIRLRDGGYEQYF.

V is TRBV4-1 and J is TRBJ2-7; 10 nucleotides align to TRBD1. The CDR3 has 18 residues. The trim removed 6 bases at V and 2 bases at J, leaving 16 bases unmatched. Germline V lookup: CDR1 MGHRA, CDR2 YSYEKL. The CDR3 DNA sequence: TGCGCCAGCAGACGAAACGCGGTTATGGACAGGGGGACCTACGAGCAGTACTTC. Protein product: CASRRNAVMDRGTYEQYF.

This chain uses TRBV4-1 with TRBJ2-7; 14 bases line up with TRBD2. The V gene end was trimmed by 4 bases and the J gene end by 7 bases; junction bases not matched to a gene: 12. Germline CDR1 MGHRA, CDR2 YSYEKL. The CDR3 totals 17 residues. CDR3 region: CASSPFLGRTSGREQYF. Written as DNA, the CDR3 is TGCGCCAGCAGCCCATTCTTGGGTCGGACTAGCGGGAGGGAGCAGTACTTC.

J is TRBJ2-7 and V is TRBV19; perhaps TRBD1 as D (6 bases). V was cut by 3 bases and J by 2 bases, with 17 bases left in between. The CDR3 is 16 amino acids. Germline-derived CDR1 and CDR2 are LNHDA and SQIVND (reference sequence). The CDR3 sequence: CASSINAGTRTYEQYF. As DNA, the CDR3 is TGTGCCAGTAGTATCAACGCCGGGACACGGACCTACGAGCAGTACTTC.

The rearrangement links TRBV21-1 to TRBJ2-1; TRBD2 is the table's D call, not checked against the DNA. TRBV21-1 is designated a pseudogene. CDR3 size: 17 residues. This chain's CDR3 is CASSNQWSGRVYNEQFF. CDR3 coding DNA: TGTGCCAGCAGCAATCAATGGAGCGGGAGGGTCTACAATGAGCAGTTCTTC.